The 8 T cell receptor beta chains below all came from one sample that was sequenced in a study of T cells in women clearing cervical HPV infection. Repertoires were generated with immunoSEQ multiplex PCR, while TCRdb's copy carries only in-frame clones and drops some. The listing records around 31,000 clones. Input material: blood buffy coat. The receptors come from a woman aged 18 to 69 with a cervical HPV16 infection that either progressed to CIN3+ or cleared (not recorded which).

Concerning this clone: The sequence runs out 3 residues before the end of the CDR3; the remainder is reconstructed from the germline J gene. The chain joins TRBV19 to TRBJ2-4; D unresolved. CDR1 is LNHDA and CDR2 is SQIVND in the germline V gene (reference sequence). CDR3 size: 13 residues. The chain's CDR3 is CASGEQRNYGQYF. The part of the CDR3 DNA that was read is TGTGCCAGTGGCGAACAAAGAAACTATGGT.

By frequency, this clone registers medium-sized. The CDR3 is cut off 3 residues early in the read; its end comes from the germline J gene. The rearrangement uses TRBV2 and TRBJ1-2; D perhaps matches TRBD1 (5 bases). There are 15 residues in the CDR3. Germline V gene lookup returns CDR1 SNHLY and CDR2 FYNNEI. The V and J ends lost 5 bases and 4 bases respectively, with 17 bases between them. The CDR3 DNA, read in part, is TGTGCCAGCAGTACGACAGAACAACTATTCTATGGC. Translated: CASSTTEQLFYG. The full CDR3 protein is CASSTTEQLFYGYTF.

Worth noting for this clone: The read ends 3 residues before the CDR3 terminus; that terminus is restored from the germline J gene. V and J are TRBV5-7 and TRBJ1-2; D may be TRBD1 (5 bases). TRBV5-7 falls under the ORF class, with uncertain function. The CDR3 loop spans 13 amino acids. The part of the CDR3 DNA that was read is TGTGCCAGCAGCTTTTGGCAGGGTCAAGGC. Amino acid sequence: CASSFWQGQG. The entire CDR3 sequence reads CASSFWQGQGYTF.

On this clone: Sequencing ends 3 residues short of the CDR3 end; the germline J gene provides the rest. The chain links TRBV11-1 to TRBJ2-7; TRBD2 matches at 7 bases. Germline V lookup: CDR1 SGHAT, CDR2 FQDESV (reference sequence). J gave up 2 bases and V 5 bases, and 9 bases lay outside the gene matches. This CDR3 has 15 amino acids. The covered CDR3 bases are TGTGCCAGCAGCCGAATCGGACTAGGAGCCTACGAG. Amino acid sequence: CASSRIGLGAYE. The whole CDR3 protein is CASSRIGLGAYEQYF.

Details on this clone: The DNA ends 3 residues before the CDR3 does, and the rest of the CDR3 is filled in from the germline J gene. The genes are TRBV19 and TRBJ1-2; D not resolved. CDR3 length equals 16 residues. The germline CDR1 and CDR2 sequences are LNHDA and SQIVND (reference sequence). The CDR3 is CASSISSGVGTDTYTF. The CDR3 DNA, read in part, is TGTGCCAGTAGTATAAGTAGCGGGGTAGGCACAGATACC.

In the case of this clone: The sequenced fragment ends 3 residues before the CDR3 boundary, so the rest is inferred from the germline J gene. J is TRBJ2-1 and V is TRBV7-3; D perhaps matches TRBD1 (6 bases). Germline V gene sequence: CDR1 SGHTA, CDR2 FQGTGA. Deletions cut 1 base from V and 0 bases from J, with 13 bases between. The CDR3 runs 17 residues. CDR3: CASSLSFTGNSYNEQFF. The DNA read from the CDR3 is TGTGCCAGCAGCTTAAGCTTTACAGGGAACTCCTACAATGAG.

Points on this clone: Read coverage stops 3 residues before the CDR3 terminus; the germline J gene supplies the remainder. The chain combines TRBV2 with TRBJ2-3; D unclear. Trimming removed 7 bases at V and 0 bases at J, with 14 bases between. The CDR3 spans 15 residues. Germline V gene sequence: CDR1 SNHLY, CDR2 FYNNEI. The CDR3 spells CASTLGGESTDTQYF. The CDR3 DNA, read in part, is TGTGCCAGCACATTAGGCGGAGAAAGCACAGATACG.

As regards this clone: The read halts 3 residues ahead of the CDR3 end, with the missing end drawn from the germline J gene. J is TRBJ2-7 and V is TRBV12-5; 8 nucleotides match TRBD1. CDR1 is LGHNT, CDR2 FRNRAP, per germline. This CDR3 is built from 13 residues. The J segment lost 3 bases and the V segment lost 5 bases, leaving 3 bases of the junction unmatched. The CDR3 sequence is CASGATGGYEQYF. CDR3 bases read: TGTGCTAGTGGTGCAACAGGGGGCTACGAG.